The next 6 T cell receptor beta chains were all read from a single sample in a study of technical replicates of blood from a handful of donors. Using immunoSEQ multiplex PCR, the repertoire was profiled, and TCRdb retains in-frame clones only, with some absent. The table records roughly 71,000 clones, over 85% of them present only once. Sequenced: T cells isolated from PBMCs. The source is a human donor in good health.

The rearrangement uses TRBV27 and TRBJ2-7; D is perhaps TRBD1 (6 bases). The germline V gene has CDR1 MNHEY and CDR2 SMNVEV (reference sequence). This CDR3 has 15 amino acids. V lost 5 bases and J lost 1, with 15 bases in between. CDR3 amino acids: CASSTPGTNSYEQYF. The CDR3, as DNA: TGTGCCAGCAGTACCCCCGGGACAAATTCCTACGAGCAGTACTTC.

The gene calls are TRBV19 and TRBJ1-4; 7 nucleotides line up with TRBD1. Germline trimming cut 7 bases from V and 8 bases from J; bases unmatched to any gene: 19. Germline-derived CDR1 and CDR2 are LNHDA and SQIVND (reference sequence). The CDR3 loop spans 17 amino acids. CDR3 nucleotide sequence: TGTGCCAGTACTTCCATTGCAATTCTTGGGACAGACGAAAAACTGTTTTTT. Encoded protein: CASTSIAILGTDEKLFF.

This chain links TRBV6-6 with TRBJ1-2; the match to TRBD1 covers 9 bases. Germline V gene data show CDR1 as MNHNY and CDR2 as SVGAGI (reference sequence). The CDR3 is 15 amino acids. Trimming cost V 6 bases and J 0 bases; bases outside gene matches: 5. CDR3 DNA: TGTGCCAGCAGACGGGACAGGGAACCTAACTATGGCTACACCTTC. Its translation is CASRRDREPNYGYTF.

This chain joins TRBV27 and TRBJ1-1; D ambiguous. Trimming took off 5 bases at V and 3 bases at J, with 10 bases between the two ends. The CDR3 sequence is 13 residues long. The germline V gene has CDR1 MNHEY and CDR2 SMNVEV (reference sequence). The CDR3 is CASSEGWDTEAFF. The CDR3 DNA is TGTGCCAGCAGTGAGGGATGGGACACTGAAGCTTTCTTT.

This clone occurred once. This sequence joins TRBV25-1 and TRBJ2-2, with D possibly being TRBD2 (5 bases). The CDR3 spans 16 residues. Per the germline V gene, CDR1 is MGHDK and CDR2 is SYGVNS. Trimming took 2 bases from V and 9 from J, leaving 19 bases between them. CDR3 region: CASSEGPSGTQRELFF. The DNA of the CDR3 is TGTGCCAGCAGTGAAGGGCCCAGCGGCACGCAAAGGGAGCTGTTTTTT.

The CDR3 is CAWRLAGGNEQFF. CDR3 DNA sequence: TGTGCCTGGAGGCTAGCGGGAGGGAACGAGCAGTTCTTC. The V call is TRBV30, the J call TRBJ2-1, with 12 bases identical to TRBD2. Per the germline V gene, CDR1 is GTSNPN and CDR2 is SVGIG (reference sequence). V was clipped by 3 bases and J by 10 bases; unmatched bases: 4. The CDR3 has 13 residues.